Below, 27 T cell receptor beta chains from the same sample are listed, as sequenced in a study of OX40 agonist ivuxolimab in advanced cancers. TCRdb keeps only in-frame clones here, not all; method: immunoSEQ multiplex PCR. In the table there are 60,000 to 75,000 clones, 70% to 90% of which are singletons. The sample in question was CD4+ or CD8+ T cells sorted from blood, obtained in a trial of the OX40 agonist ivuxolimab. The receptors were gathered from an adult with an advanced solid tumor such as melanoma, head and neck, liver or kidney cancer.

The chain links TRBV6-5 to TRBJ1-2, with 10 bases aligning to TRBD1. Germline trimming cut 0 bases from V and 8 bases from J; bases unmatched to any gene: 3. The CDR3 runs to 14 residues. From germline, CDR1 is MNHEY and CDR2 SVGAGI. As DNA, the CDR3 is TGTGCCAGCAGTTACTCGACAGGGGGCAACGGCTACACCTTC. Amino acids: CASSYSTGGNGYTF.

The rearrangement uses TRBV6-6 and TRBJ2-7, with unresolved D. The germline V and J ends were trimmed by 5 bases and 3 bases, with 11 bases remaining between them. The CDR3 is 13 residues long. Germline loops: CDR1 MNHNY, CDR2 SVGAGI (reference sequence). CDR3 loop: CASSPEGLYEQYF. CDR3 sequence (DNA): TGTGCCAGCAGTCCAGAAGGCCTCTACGAGCAGTACTTC.

The rearrangement joins TRBV28 to TRBJ2-3, with D unresolved. This CDR3 is 12 amino acids long. Between the trimmed V and J ends, which lost 3 bases and 4 bases, there was a span of 5 bases. Germline lookup yields CDR1 MDHEN and CDR2 SYDVKM. CDR3 nucleotide sequence: TGTGCCAGCAGTTTTTTTTCAGATACGCAGTATTTT. Amino acids: CASSFFSDTQYF.

The J gene is TRBJ2-2, the V gene TRBV30; possible D gene TRBD1, 6 bases. Germline-derived CDR1 and CDR2 are GTSNPN and SVGIG (reference sequence). V lost 2 bases and J lost 5, with 12 bases in between. The CDR3 is made up of 14 amino acids. The CDR3 nucleotides read TGTGCCTGGAGTCGCTCTAGGGGGACCGGGGAGCTGTTTTTT. Its translation is CAWSRSRGTGELFF.

The V call is TRBV4-3, the J call TRBJ2-7; 9 bases are shared with TRBD2. Trimming cost V 1 base and J 3 bases; bases outside gene matches: 7. Germline values: CDR1 LGHNA, CDR2 YSLEER. The CDR3 is 16 residues long. CDR3 DNA: TGCGCCAGCAGCCAAGGGAGCGGACTAGCGAGCTACGAGCAGTACTTC. Protein product: CASSQGSGLASYEQYF.

The V gene is TRBV6-5, the J gene TRBJ1-3, with unresolved D. The V gene's germline CDR1 is MNHEY and CDR2 SVGAGI. The CDR3 spans 15 residues. The V end was cut by 7 bases, the J end by 4 bases, with 17 bases between. This chain's CDR3 is CASTSIAVAGNTIYF. For the CDR3, the DNA is TGTGCCAGCACCTCTATAGCCGTGGCGGGAAACACCATATATTTT.

The chain links TRBV18 to TRBJ1-5, with 8 bases matching TRBD1. The CDR3 covers 16 residues. Germline loops: CDR1 KGHSH, CDR2 LQKENI. Losses at the gene ends were 0 bases for V and 3 bases for J; bases not matched to a gene: 4. The CDR3 nucleotides read TGTGCCAGCTCACCACCGGGGACAGGTCACAATCAGCCCCAGCATTTT. Translation: CASSPPGTGHNQPQHF.

The chain joins TRBV18 to TRBJ2-7; the D gene is possibly TRBD2 (5 bases). V was trimmed by 2 bases and J by 3 bases, leaving 11 bases between them. The CDR3 loop spans 14 amino acids. The germline V gene encodes CDR1 KGHSH and CDR2 LQKENI. CDR3 DNA sequence: TGTGCCAGCTCACCAGCACTAGGGTTCTACGAGCAGTACTTC. This gives the protein CASSPALGFYEQYF.

This clone turned up a few times. V and J are TRBV5-1 and TRBJ1-1; D is unresolved. Germline CDR1 SGHRS, CDR2 YFSETQ. Deletions cut 4 bases from V and 2 bases from J, with 9 bases between. This CDR3 has 13 residues. The DNA for the CDR3 is TGCGCCAGCAGCCTCGACCTCAACACTGAAGCTTTCTTT. This gives the protein CASSLDLNTEAFF.

With regard to this clone: The sample contains more than one DNA sequence encoding this CDR3. The chain links TRBV28 to TRBJ1-3; D gene uncertain. The CDR3 spans 14 residues. Trimming removed 2 bases at V and 0 bases at J, with 5 bases between. Germline CDR1 and CDR2: MDHEN and SYDVKM. The CDR3: CASSLVSSGNTIYF. The CDR3 DNA reads as TGTGCCAGCAGTTTAGTCAGCTCTGGAAACACCATATATTTT.

This clone appeared a single time. The chain recombines TRBV19 with TRBJ2-5; D perhaps matches TRBD2 (6 bases). The CDR3 contains 13 residues. The ends were cut back, 3 bases at V and 4 bases at J, with 9 bases in the middle. Germline CDR1 and CDR2: LNHDA and SQIVND (reference sequence). The CDR3 bases are TGTGCCAGTAGTATCGACGGGGGAGAGACCCAGTACTTC. Its translation: CASSIDGGETQYF.

V usage is TRBV13 and J usage is TRBJ2-7, with D maybe TRBD1 (6 bases). Between the trimmed V and J ends, which lost 3 bases and 8 bases, there was a span of 20 bases. Germline lookup yields CDR1 PRHDT and CDR2 FYEKMQ (reference sequence). CDR3 length equals 15 residues. CDR3 sequence (DNA): TGTGCCAGCAGCTTTTCCGGGACATCTCCCTCCCAGCAGTACTTC. Residues: CASSFSGTSPSQQYF.

V gene TRBV30 combines with J gene TRBJ2-1; 7 bases agree with TRBD2. Germline trimming cut 1 base from V and 13 bases from J; bases unmatched to any gene: 7. Germline CDR1 is GTSNPN and CDR2 is SVGIG (reference sequence). The CDR3 length is 12 residues. CDR3 in DNA: TGTGCCTGGAGTGAGAGGACTAGTGCACAGTTCTTC. It specifies CAWSERTSAQFF.

The CDR3: CASATQGGNYGYTF. In DNA form, the CDR3 reads TGTGCCAGTGCCACTCAGGGTGGCAACTATGGCTACACCTTC. The J gene is TRBJ1-2, the V gene TRBV19, with a tentative D call TRBD1 (5 bases). Trimming removed 8 bases at V and 2 bases at J, with 15 bases between. The CDR3 totals 14 residues. Germline V gene sequence: CDR1 LNHDA, CDR2 SQIVND (reference sequence).

This sequence joins TRBV19 and TRBJ1-5; TRBD1 is a possible D gene (5 bases). CDR3 length: 13 residues. Trimming removed 10 bases from V and 7 bases from J, with 17 bases in between. Germline-derived CDR1 and CDR2 are LNHDA and SQIVND (reference sequence). The CDR3 here is CATAREGRQPQHF. The CDR3 coding sequence is TGTGCCACCGCCCGGGAGGGGCGGCAGCCCCAGCATTTT. The entire variable domain, with the rest obtained from reference TRBV19 and TRBJ1-5, is as follows: DGGITQSPKYLFRKEGQNVTLSCEQNLNHDAMYWYRQDPGQGLRLIYYSQIVNDFQKGDIAEGYSVSREKKESFPLTVTSAQKNPTAFYLCATAREGRQPQHFGDGTRLSIL.

This chain joins TRBV7-3 and TRBJ2-3; D remains unclear. This CDR3 comprises 12 residues. Germline assignment: CDR1 SGHTA and CDR2 FQGTGA. V was trimmed by 5 bases and J by 4 bases, leaving 7 bases between them. The CDR3 DNA sequence: TGTGCCAGCAGCGCGACTTCAGATACGCAGTATTTT. It is translated as CASSATSDTQYF.

This sequence joins TRBV11-2 and TRBJ2-3; 8 nucleotides align to TRBD2. V shed 6 bases, J shed 6 bases, and the junction held 8 bases outside the gene matches. Germline V gene lookup returns CDR1 SGHAT and CDR2 FQNNGV. This CDR3 comprises 14 residues. The CDR3 protein is CASSPGLGSDTQYF. The CDR3 region has the DNA TGTGCCAGCAGTCCGGGACTAGGGTCGGATACGCAGTATTTT.

This chain connects TRBV6-5 to TRBJ1-1; 7 nucleotides align to TRBD1. V gave up 6 bases and J gave up 1 base; unmatched junction bases: 5. This CDR3 is 14 amino acids long. Germline CDR1 is MNHEY and CDR2 is SVGAGI. CDR3 protein: CASSPWDRNTEAFF. The CDR3 coding sequence is TGTGCCAGCAGCCCCTGGGACAGGAACACTGAAGCTTTCTTT.

The chain recombines TRBV13 with TRBJ2-2, with D uncertain. Trimming took off 5 bases at V and 4 bases at J, with 11 bases between the two ends. Germline loops: CDR1 PRHDT, CDR2 FYEKMQ (reference sequence). The CDR3 totals 14 residues. Here the CDR3 DNA reads TGTGCCAGCAGCCATGAATGGGGCACCGGGGAGCTGTTTTTT. It translates to CASSHEWGTGELFF.

This clone was seen a single time. V and J are TRBV5-4 and TRBJ2-5; weak D call: TRBD1 (6 bases). Germline CDR1 and CDR2: SGHNT and YYREEE (reference sequence). Trimming pared 4 bases from V and 1 base from J, leaving 11 bases between. The CDR3 contains 14 residues. CDR3: CASSLGQIQETQYF. CDR3 DNA sequence: TGTGCCAGCAGCCTAGGACAGATCCAAGAGACCCAGTACTTC. Drawing the rest from reference TRBV5-4 and TRBJ2-5, the complete variable domain is ETGVTQSPTHLIKTRGQQVTLRCSSQSGHNTVSWYQQALGQGPQFIFQYYREEENGRGNFPPRFSGLQFPNYSSELNVNALELDDSALYLCASSLGQIQETQYFGPGTRLLVL.

The chain uses TRBV11-2 and TRBJ2-7, with D unclear. V lost 6 bases, J lost 5 bases, and 11 bases lay in between. Germline CDR1 and CDR2: SGHAT and FQNNGV. The CDR3 runs 12 residues. Here the CDR3 reads CASRLLTHEQYF. As DNA, the CDR3 is TGTGCCAGCAGGCTCCTTACCCACGAGCAGTACTTC.

The rearrangement uses TRBV5-4 and TRBJ2-7; tentatively, D is TRBD2 (5 bases). CDR3 length: 16 amino acids. CDR1 and CDR2 from the germline V gene are SGHNT and YYREEE (reference sequence). The V end lost 0 bases, the J end lost 3 bases, and 16 bases lay between the germline ends. CDR3 nucleotide sequence: TGTGCCAGCAGCTTGGACCCGAGGGCCTCCAACTACGAGCAGTACTTC. It translates to CASSLDPRASNYEQYF.

V is TRBV18 and J is TRBJ1-1; no definite D call. Between the trimmed V and J ends, which lost 3 bases and 6 bases, there was a span of 14 bases. The V gene's germline CDR1 is KGHSH and CDR2 LQKENI. The CDR3 consists of 14 residues. As DNA, the CDR3 is TGTGCCAGCTCACCGAGAGAGCAGACCCCTGAAGCTTTCTTT. This sequence encodes CASSPREQTPEAFF.

This chain links TRBV5-6 with TRBJ1-2, with TRBD1 identical over 10 bases. The CDR3 has 15 residues. V dropped 4 bases and J dropped 4; count of bases not matched to a gene: 7. The germline V gene has CDR1 SGHDT and CDR2 YYEEEE. This chain's CDR3 is CASSPGQGGFYGYTF. CDR3 in DNA: TGTGCCAGCAGCCCCGGACAGGGGGGATTCTATGGCTACACCTTC. The full variable domain, completed using reference TRBV5-6 and TRBJ1-2, is DAGVTQSPTHLIKTRGQQVTLRCSPKSGHDTVSWYQQALGQGPQFIFQYYEEEERQRGNFPDRFSGHQFPNYSSELNVNALLLGDSALYLCASSPGQGGFYGYTFGSGTRLTVV.

This clone was observed a few times. V is TRBV5-1 and J is TRBJ1-1; unclear D gene. Trimming stripped 2 bases from V and 1 base from J, with 6 bases between. The germline V gene encodes CDR1 SGHRS and CDR2 YFSETQ. This CDR3 has 13 amino acids. The CDR3 bases are TGCGCCAGCAGCTTTCAGACGAACACTGAAGCTTTCTTT. Translating it yields CASSFQTNTEAFF.

The chain is built from TRBV5-4 and TRBJ1-2; 7 bases match TRBD1. The CDR3 runs to 15 residues. J was trimmed by 3 bases and V by 4 bases; bases with no gene match: 9. Looked up from germline, CDR1 is SGHNT and CDR2 is YYREEE (reference sequence). The CDR3 coding sequence is TGTGCCAGCAGCCCAGGGACAGCGGGGGACTATGGCTACACCTTC. Its protein is CASSPGTAGDYGYTF.

A few counts support this clone. This chain joins TRBV6-6 and TRBJ2-3; D call uncertain. V lost 0 bases and J 5 bases, leaving 9 bases between the germline ends. The V gene's germline CDR1 is MNHNY and CDR2 SVGAGI (reference sequence). The CDR3 has 14 amino acids. Written as DNA, the CDR3 is TGTGCCAGCAGTTACTCCGACTTGGGAGATACGCAGTATTTT. This translates into CASSYSDLGDTQYF.